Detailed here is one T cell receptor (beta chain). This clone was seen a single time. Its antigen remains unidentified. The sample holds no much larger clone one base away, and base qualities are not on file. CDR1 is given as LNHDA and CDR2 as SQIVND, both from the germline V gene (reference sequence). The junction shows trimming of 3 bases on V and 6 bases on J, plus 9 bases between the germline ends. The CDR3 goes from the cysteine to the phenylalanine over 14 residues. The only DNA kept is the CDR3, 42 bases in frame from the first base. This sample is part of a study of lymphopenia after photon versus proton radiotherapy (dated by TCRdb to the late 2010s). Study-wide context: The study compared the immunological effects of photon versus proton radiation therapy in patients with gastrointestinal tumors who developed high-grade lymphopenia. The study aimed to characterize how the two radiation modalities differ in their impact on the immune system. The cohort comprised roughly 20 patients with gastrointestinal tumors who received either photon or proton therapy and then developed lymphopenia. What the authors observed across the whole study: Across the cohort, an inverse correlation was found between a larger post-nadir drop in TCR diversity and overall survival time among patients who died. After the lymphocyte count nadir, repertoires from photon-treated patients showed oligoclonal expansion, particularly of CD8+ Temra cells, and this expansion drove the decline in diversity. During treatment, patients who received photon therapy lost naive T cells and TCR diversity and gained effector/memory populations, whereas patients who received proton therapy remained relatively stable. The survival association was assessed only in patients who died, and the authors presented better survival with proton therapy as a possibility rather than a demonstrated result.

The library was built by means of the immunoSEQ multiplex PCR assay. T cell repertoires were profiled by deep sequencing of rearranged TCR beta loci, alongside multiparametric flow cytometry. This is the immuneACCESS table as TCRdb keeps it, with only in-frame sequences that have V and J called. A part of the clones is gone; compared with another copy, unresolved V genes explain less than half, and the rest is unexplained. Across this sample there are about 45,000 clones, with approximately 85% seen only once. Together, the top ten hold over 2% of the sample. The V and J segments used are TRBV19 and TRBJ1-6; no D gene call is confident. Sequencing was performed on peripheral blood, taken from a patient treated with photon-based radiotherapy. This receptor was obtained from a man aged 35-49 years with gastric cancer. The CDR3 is CASSIRNRNSPLHF. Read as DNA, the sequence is TGTGCCAGTAGTATCAGGAATCGTAATTCACCCCTCCACTTT.